The next 5 T cell receptor beta chains were all read from a single sample in a study of control samples from healthy donors and cancer patients. Clones were read by immunoSEQ multiplex PCR, and TCRdb kept only the in-frame ones, dropping some. The sample lists about 140,000 clones; roughly nine tenths were seen once. The sequenced material came from blood. Receptor source: a man between 18 and 35 years old in good health.

The chain is built from TRBV10-3 and TRBJ1-6, with no clear D. The CDR3 totals 14 residues. Trimming took 2 bases from V and 10 from J, leaving 12 bases between them. The germline gives CDR1 ENHRY, CDR2 SYGVKD. CDR3 region: CAISEEVSRSPLHF. CDR3 DNA sequence: TGTGCCATCAGTGAGGAAGTAAGTAGGTCACCCCTCCACTTT.

The gene calls are TRBV4-1 and TRBJ2-7, with D possibly being TRBD1 (6 bases). V gave up 1 base and J gave up 3 bases, with 7 bases separating them. The CDR3 length is 13 residues. The germline V gene encodes CDR1 MGHRA and CDR2 YSYEKL. CDR3 DNA: TGCGCCAGCAGCCAAGTACAGGGCTACGAGCAGTACTTC. It is translated as CASSQVQGYEQYF.

This chain uses TRBV9 with TRBJ2-7, with D perhaps TRBD2 (7 bases). Between the trimmed V and J ends, which lost 0 bases and 4 bases, there was a span of 17 bases. CDR3 length: 16 amino acids. Germline CDR1 reads SGDLS; CDR2 reads YYNGEE. The CDR3 is CASSVGGGDSSYEQYF. DNA for the CDR3: TGTGCCAGCAGCGTAGGAGGGGGGGACTCCTCGTACGAGCAGTACTTC.

This chain connects TRBV5-1 to TRBJ1-4; D is ambiguous. From germline, CDR1 is SGHRS and CDR2 YFSETQ. CDR3 length equals 16 residues. V lost 0 bases and J 4 bases, leaving 13 bases between the germline ends. CDR3 nucleotide sequence: TGCGCCAGCAGCTTGGCCGGGCCGGTGAATAATGAAAAACTGTTTTTT. Its translation is CASSLAGPVNNEKLFF.

V and J are TRBV6-5 and TRBJ1-1; no firm D call. Germline-derived CDR1 and CDR2 are MNHEY and SVGAGI. The CDR3 spans 11 residues. V lost 6 bases, J lost 8 bases, and 10 bases lay in between. The CDR3 loop reads CASRRANEAFF. Here the CDR3 DNA reads TGTGCCAGCAGGAGGGCCAACGAAGCTTTCTTT.